This T cell receptor (beta chain) originates from a study of blood T cells in healthy people across ages. Together with a sample-barcoded 5' primer, a J-beta primer mix was included in a second PCR lasting about 7 to 12 cycles. TCRdb reprocessed the 5' RACE reads with MiXCR, giving one entry per CDR3 protein. The table includes around 900,000 distinct CDR3 sequences, 29% detected once. This CDR3 spans 15 amino acids. V gave up 0 bases and J gave up 7 bases, with 13 bases separating them. Germline V gives CDR1 ENHRY, CDR2 SYGVKD. Individuals who donated were healthy Caucasians from Russia aged roughly 6 to 90.

Sequenced: blood. The clonotype originates from a woman of 80 years or more in good health. The rearrangement uses TRBV10-3 and TRBJ2-1; a weak D match, TRBD2 (5 bases). The CDR3 is CAISESEASSNEQFF. CDR3 coding DNA: TGTGCCATCAGTGAGTCCGAGGCTAGCTCTAATGAGCAGTTCTTC.